This T cell receptor (beta chain) was observed in a study of identical twins (dated by TCRdb to 2016 to 2018). Broadly, across the study: To test whether fetal clonotypes persist, the study used deep sequencing on TCR alpha and beta repertoires from monozygotic twins, unrelated adults of various ages, and cord blood. To rule out contamination, the twin experiments were replicated at different times with different library preparation protocols. General study outcomes and caveats: A weaker excess of twin sharing was found in beta out-of-frame sequences because the signal-to-noise ratio was lowered by fewer shared sequences. Compared with coincidental sharing between unrelated individuals, an excess of low generation-probability sequences was observed among out-of-frame TCR alpha sequences shared between twins. Fewer insertions were carried by abundant cord blood beta clonotypes, a similar but weaker trend appeared in young adult naive repertoires, and no such trend appeared in memory repertoires. Recombination models systematically underestimated out-of-frame TCR alpha sharing in monozygotic twins but agreed with sharing between unrelated individuals. Because the same donors could not be followed over many years, the conclusions depended on cross-sectional statistical analysis. Zero-insertion analyses could be partly confounded by invariant T cells such as MAIT and iNKT, though diverse VJ usage argued against such confounding for most clonotypes.

All donors were healthy Caucasians. Three pairs of female monozygotic twins, all aged roughly 18 to 29 years, were included in the twin cohort. RNA for TCR libraries was isolated from peripheral blood mononuclear cells. The library relied on 5' RACE. This sample was sequenced with an Illumina HiSeq 2000. Template switching introduced a universal primer binding site; the final cDNA contained a unique molecular identifier, enabling accurate counting of TCR cDNA molecules. First-strand cDNA for TCR alpha and beta chains was synthesized from specific primers in the conserved constant-segment region. To control for contamination, each cDNA library was double barcoded with a SMART-Mk sample barcode plus Illumina barcodes. TruSeq adapter sequences along with Illumina sample barcodes were introduced in two successive PCR steps. The TCR alpha and beta cDNA libraries were sequenced on the Illumina HiSeq platform using custom primers. On the study's bioinformatics: MiGEC processed the raw reads to extract unique molecular identifiers, while MiXCR was used to determine the CDR3 positions. Recombination models were inferred per individual with the repgenHMM and IGoR tools using an EM algorithm. The analysis of shared clonotypes was done with the tcR package in R, with sharing normalized by the product of cloneset sizes. Out-of-frame nonproductive sequences were analyzed to study raw recombination free of thymic and clonal selection effects. Using fastp trimming at Q25 and MiXCR clonotype assembly, TCRdb reanalyzed the public sequencing data and kept in-frame beta chains. CDR3 protein sequences are deduplicated, and each keeps its most common genes and DNA. The V and J calls and clone size are TCRdb's, not the authors'. The sample contains nearly 650,000 distinct CDR3 sequences, about 7% of them found a single time. Around 1.6% of the sample lies in the top ten.

V drops 3 bases and J drops 6 bases, leaving 23 bases in between. CDR1 and CDR2 are drawn from the germline V gene: KGHSH, LQKENI. The CDR3 sequence holds 17 residues, the cysteine and phenylalanine included. Only CDR3 DNA remains: 51 bases, in frame from the first base. This clonotype was observed a few times. There is no known antigen for this receptor. No qualities accompany the bases; no much larger clone lies one base away. The same data also contributed to another study, on yellow fever vaccine responses in identical twins. The second study's paper adds: The authors reported that the T cell response to vaccination in identical twins appeared partly convergent and partly personalized. The study precisely tracked vaccine-responding T cell clones in identical twins.

In this chain, TRBV18 is recombined with TRBJ1-1; the D gene is perhaps TRBD1, on 6 matching bases. This receptor was identified in a woman younger than 30 in good health. Sequencing used PBMCs. DNA sequence: TGTGCCAGCTCACCCGTTGCAGGGGCTGTGGGAGGCGCTGAAGCTTTCTTT. It codes for CASSPVAGAVGGAEAFF. The entire variable domain, with the stretches around the CDR3 drawn from the reference TRBV18 and TRBJ1-1 proteins, is NAGVMQNPRHLVRRRGQEARLRCSPMKGHSHVYWYRQLPEEGLKFMVYLQKENIIDESGMPKERFSAEFPKEGPSILRIQQVVRGDSAAYFCASSPVAGAVGGAEAFFGQGTRLTVV.